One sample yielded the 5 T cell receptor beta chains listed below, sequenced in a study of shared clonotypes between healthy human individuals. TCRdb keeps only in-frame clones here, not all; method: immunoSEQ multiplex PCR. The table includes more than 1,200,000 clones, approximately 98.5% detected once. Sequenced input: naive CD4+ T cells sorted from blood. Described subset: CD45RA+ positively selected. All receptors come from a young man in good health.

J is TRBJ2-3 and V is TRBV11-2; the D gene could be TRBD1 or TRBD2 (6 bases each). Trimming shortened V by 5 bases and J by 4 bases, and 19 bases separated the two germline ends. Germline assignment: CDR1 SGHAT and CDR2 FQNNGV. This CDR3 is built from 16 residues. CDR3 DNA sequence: TGTGCCAGCAGCCAAGACAGAGGGGGGAACTCAGATACGCAGTATTTT. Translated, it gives CASSQDRGGNSDTQYF.

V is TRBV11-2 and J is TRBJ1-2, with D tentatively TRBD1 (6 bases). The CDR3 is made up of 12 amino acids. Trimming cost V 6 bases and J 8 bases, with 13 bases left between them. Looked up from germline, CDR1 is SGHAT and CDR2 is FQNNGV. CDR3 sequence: CASREYREGYTF. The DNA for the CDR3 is TGTGCCAGCAGGGAATACAGGGAGGGCTACACCTTC.

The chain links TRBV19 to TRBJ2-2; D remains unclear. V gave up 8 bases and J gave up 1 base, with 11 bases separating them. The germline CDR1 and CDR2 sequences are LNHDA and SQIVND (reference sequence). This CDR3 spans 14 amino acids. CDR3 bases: TGTGCCAGTTTACAGTCTCTGAACACCGGGGAGCTGTTTTTT. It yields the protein CASLQSLNTGELFF.

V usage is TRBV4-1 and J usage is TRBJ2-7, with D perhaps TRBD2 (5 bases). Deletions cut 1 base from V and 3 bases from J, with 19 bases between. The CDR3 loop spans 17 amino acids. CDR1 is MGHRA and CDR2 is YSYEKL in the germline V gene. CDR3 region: CASSQGAWEHVGYEQYF. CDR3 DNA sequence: TGCGCCAGCAGCCAAGGAGCATGGGAGCACGTAGGCTACGAGCAGTACTTC.

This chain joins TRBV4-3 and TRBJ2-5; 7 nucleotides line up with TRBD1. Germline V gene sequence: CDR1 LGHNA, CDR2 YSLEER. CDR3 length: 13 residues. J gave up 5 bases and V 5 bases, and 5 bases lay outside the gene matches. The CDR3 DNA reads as TGCGCCAGCAGCAACAGGGGTTCGGAGACCCAGTACTTC. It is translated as CASSNRGSETQYF.